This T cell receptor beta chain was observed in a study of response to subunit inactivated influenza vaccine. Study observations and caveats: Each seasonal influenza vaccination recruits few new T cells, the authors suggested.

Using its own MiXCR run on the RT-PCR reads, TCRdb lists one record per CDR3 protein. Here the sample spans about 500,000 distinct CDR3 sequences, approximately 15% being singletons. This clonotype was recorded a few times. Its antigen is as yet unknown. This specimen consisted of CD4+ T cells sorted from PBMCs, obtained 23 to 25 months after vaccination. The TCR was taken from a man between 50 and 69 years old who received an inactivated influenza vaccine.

CDR3 region: CASSVAHLAGMTQYF. The DNA of the CDR3 is TGTGCCAGCAGCGTAGCTCACCTAGCGGGTATGACCCAGTACTTC. This chain links TRBV9 with TRBJ2-5, with 8 bases lining up with TRBD2. Germline V gene sequence: CDR1 SGDLS, CDR2 YYNGEE. V was clipped by 0 bases and J by 7 bases; unmatched bases: 8. This CDR3 has 15 residues.